This T cell receptor beta chain was obtained from a study of blood T cells in healthy people across ages. Study overall: Template-switching capture recovered about one barcoded beta molecule per two T cells. Notes on the study in general: In long-lived donors, naive CD4+ cell counts and diversity exceeded those of aged donors.

PCR was performed a second time for about 7 to 11 cycles using a sample-barcoded 5' primer and a J-beta primer mix. Each cDNA molecule carried a tag from a template-switch adaptor that contained 12 random nucleotides. Each CDR3 protein gets one entry after TCRdb re-called the 5' RACE reads with MiXCR. The sample carries around 1,500,000 distinct CDR3 sequences, about 40% recorded once. This clonotype was counted at least ten times. Its specificity is not known. Trimming cost V 5 bases and J 8 bases, with 21 bases left between them. In germline, CDR1 is SEHNR, CDR2 FQNEAQ (reference sequence). The CDR3 spans 15 residues.

V gene TRBV7-9 combines with J gene TRBJ1-2, with D possibly being TRBD1 (6 bases). The TCR was taken from a woman between 18 and 30 years old in good health. The source material was blood. CDR3 DNA: TGTGCCAGCAGCCCAGAATGGCAGGGGTCGGACGGCTACACCTTC. It specifies CASSPEWQGSDGYTF.